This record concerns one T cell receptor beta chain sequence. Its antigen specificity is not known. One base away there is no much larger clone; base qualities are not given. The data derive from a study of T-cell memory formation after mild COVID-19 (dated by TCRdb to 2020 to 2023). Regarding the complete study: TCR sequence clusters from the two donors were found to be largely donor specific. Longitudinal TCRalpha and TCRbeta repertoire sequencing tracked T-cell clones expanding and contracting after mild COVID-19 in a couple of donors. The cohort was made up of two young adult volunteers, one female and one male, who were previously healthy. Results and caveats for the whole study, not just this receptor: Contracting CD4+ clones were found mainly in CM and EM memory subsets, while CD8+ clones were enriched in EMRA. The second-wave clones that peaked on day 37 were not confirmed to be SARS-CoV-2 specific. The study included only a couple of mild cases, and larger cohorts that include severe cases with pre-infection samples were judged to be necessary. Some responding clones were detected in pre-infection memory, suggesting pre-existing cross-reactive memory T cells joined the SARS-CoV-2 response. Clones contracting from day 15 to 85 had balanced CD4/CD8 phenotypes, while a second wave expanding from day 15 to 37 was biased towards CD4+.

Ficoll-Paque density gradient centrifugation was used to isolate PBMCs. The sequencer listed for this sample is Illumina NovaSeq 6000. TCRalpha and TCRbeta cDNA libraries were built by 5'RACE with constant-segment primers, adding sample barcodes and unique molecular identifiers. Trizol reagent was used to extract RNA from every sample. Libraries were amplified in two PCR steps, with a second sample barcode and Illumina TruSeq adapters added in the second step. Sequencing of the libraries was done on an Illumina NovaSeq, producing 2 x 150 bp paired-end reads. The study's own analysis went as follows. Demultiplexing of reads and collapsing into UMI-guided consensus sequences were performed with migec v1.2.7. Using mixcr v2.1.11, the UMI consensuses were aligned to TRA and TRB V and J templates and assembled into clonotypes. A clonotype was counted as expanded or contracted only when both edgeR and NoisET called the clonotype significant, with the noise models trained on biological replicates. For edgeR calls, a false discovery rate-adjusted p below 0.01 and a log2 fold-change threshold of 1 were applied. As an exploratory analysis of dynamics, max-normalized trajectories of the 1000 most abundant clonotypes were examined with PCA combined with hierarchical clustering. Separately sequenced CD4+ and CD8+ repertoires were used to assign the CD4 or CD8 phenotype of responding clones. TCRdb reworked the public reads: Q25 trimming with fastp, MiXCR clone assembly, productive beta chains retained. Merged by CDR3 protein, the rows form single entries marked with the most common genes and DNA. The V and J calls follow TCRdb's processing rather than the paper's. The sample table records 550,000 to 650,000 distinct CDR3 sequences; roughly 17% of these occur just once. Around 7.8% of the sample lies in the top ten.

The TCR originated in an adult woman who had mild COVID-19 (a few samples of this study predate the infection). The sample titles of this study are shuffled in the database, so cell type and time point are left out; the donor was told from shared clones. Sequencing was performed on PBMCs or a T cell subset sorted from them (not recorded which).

The sequenced DNA is TGCGCCAGCAGCCAAGGCCGAGGTGGTGACACTGAAGCTTTCTTT. Translation gives CASSQGRGGDTEAFF. The chain couples TRBV5-1 to TRBJ1-1; the D gene assignment is ambiguous. The germline V gene yields SGHRS for CDR1 and YFSETQ for CDR2. V loses 4 bases, J loses 3 bases, and the germline ends lie 16 bases apart. From the cysteine up to the phenylalanine, the CDR3 has a length of 15 residues. The kept DNA is CDR3 alone, 45 bases in frame from the first base. With the portions outside the CDR3 filled from the reference TRBV5-1 and TRBJ1-1 genes, the complete variable region becomes KAGVTQTPRYLIKTRGQQVTLSCSPISGHRSVSWYQQTPGQGLQFLFEYFSETQRNKGNFPGRFSGRQFSNSRSEMNVSTLELGDSALYLCASSQGRGGDTEAFFGQGTRLTVV.